Listed below are T cell receptor beta chains from one sample, sequenced in a study of T-cell reconstitution after alpha-beta-depleted transplantation in children. TCRdb re-analysed the PCR reads in MiXCR, keeping a single row per CDR3 protein. Here the sample spans about 540,000 distinct CDR3 sequences, 15% to 20% being singletons. This specimen consisted of PBMCs from the stem cell graft donor, obtained from the stem cell graft. The source is a human donor who donated a stem cell graft to a child with acute lymphoblastic leukemia. Each CDR3 is given with its conserved first and last residue. D genes are given only for firm matches. The size field is filled for only some rows; it gives once, few, many or a size class.

J,V,D,size,DNA,CDR3
TRBJ1-5,TRBV29-1,NA,NA,TGCAGCGTTGGGGGTTTGGGCAATCAGCCCCAGCATTTT,CSVGGLGNQPQHF
TRBJ2-2,TRBV7-2,NA,few,TGTGCCAGCAGCCACTCCAAGAACACCGGGGAGCTGTTTTTT,CASSHSKNTGELFF
TRBJ2-7,TRBV16,NA,NA,TGTGCCAGCAGCCCGTCGATTGGCCCTCTCGAGCAGTACTTC,CASSPSIGPLEQYF
TRBJ2-1,TRBV12-3/TRBV12-4,TRBD2,NA,TGTGCCAGCAGTCCCGATAGCGGGAGGAGGAATGAGCAGTTCTTC,CASSPDSGRRNEQFF
TRBJ2-7,TRBV15,TRBD2,NA,TGTGCCACCAGCAGAGAAGCGGGGTCCTACGAGCAGTACTTC,CATSREAGSYEQYF
TRBJ1-4,TRBV27,NA,few,TGTGCCAGCAGTCCCCCGGGACGGCTTAATGAAAAACTGTTTTTT,CASSPPGRLNEKLFF
TRBJ1-2,TRBV6-5,NA,NA,TGTGCCAGCAGTTACCCGCACGGCACCGAGGATGGCTACACCTTC,CASSYPHGTEDGYTF
TRBJ2-1,TRBV5-1,TRBD2,few,TGCGCCAGCAGCTTCACACTAGCGGGAACCGCCTACAATGAGCAGTTCTTC,CASSFTLAGTAYNEQFF
TRBJ2-7,TRBV5-4,NA,NA,TGTGCCAGCAGCTTAAGGGCATCCTCCTACGAGCAGTACTTC,CASSLRASSYEQYF
TRBJ2-1,TRBV27,NA,NA,TGTGCCAGCAGTCCCTTAGGGGGAGGGCGGTACAATGAGCAGTTCTTC,CASSPLGGGRYNEQFF
TRBJ2-7,TRBV19,NA,few,TGTGCCAGTAGTTTGACAACAAACTACGAGCAGTACTTC,CASSLTTNYEQYF
TRBJ1-1,TRBV19,TRBD1,NA,TGTGCCAGTAGTAGTTGGACAGGCGGAGACACTGAAGCTTTCTTT,CASSSWTGGDTEAFF
TRBJ2-7,TRBV7-9,TRBD2,NA,TGTGCCAGCAGCCCCCCTGGGGGACTAGAGGGGTCCTACGAGCAGTACTTC,CASSPPGGLEGSYEQYF
TRBJ2-1,TRBV5-1,NA,NA,TGCGCCAGCAGCTTGGGTGCAGGACCCCCTCCCAATGAGCAGTTCTTC,CASSLGAGPPPNEQFF
TRBJ2-5,TRBV19,NA,few,TGTGCCAGTAGTATAGGTGTAGGACAGCAAGAGACCCAGTACTTC,CASSIGVGQQETQYF
TRBJ1-5,TRBV7-6,TRBD1,NA,TGTGCCAGCAGCACCGGGACAGTCCCCAATCAGCCCCAGCATTTT,CASSTGTVPNQPQHF
TRBJ2-7,TRBV4-1,NA,few,TGCGCCAGCAGCCACCGCTCAGACTACGAGCAGTACTTC,CASSHRSDYEQYF
TRBJ2-1,TRBV20-1,NA,few,TGCAGTGTCCAATTGGACTACAATGAGCAGTTCTTC,CSVQLDYNEQFF
TRBJ1-2,TRBV12-3/TRBV12-4,NA,few,TGTGCCAGCAGTTTAAGGCGGGCATCTCAAGGTGGCTACACCTTC,CASSLRRASQGGYTF
TRBJ1-3,TRBV5-1,NA,few,TGCGCCAGCAGCCAAGGAGCTGGAAACACCATATATTTT,CASSQGAGNTIYF
TRBJ2-2,TRBV11-2,TRBD2,few,TGTGCCAGCCGCGTCGTGGAAGCGGGACGTACCGGGGAGCTGTTTTTT,CASRVVEAGRTGELFF
TRBJ2-1,TRBV27,NA,NA,TGTGCCAGCACGCTCGGGCCCTACAATGAGCAGTTCTTC,CASTLGPYNEQFF
TRBJ2-1,TRBV20-1,NA,few,TGCAGTGCTAGAGATCTGAGTAGCTCCTACAATGAGCAGTTCTTC,CSARDLSSSYNEQFF
TRBJ2-5,TRBV15,NA,few,TGTGCCACCAGCAGAGGAAGTAGGAGAAGGGAGACCCAGTACTTC,CATSRGSRRRETQYF
TRBJ2-5,TRBV7-6,TRBD2,few,TGTGCCAGCAGCTTAAATCTAGCGGGGGTTCAAGAGACCCAGTACTTC,CASSLNLAGVQETQYF
TRBJ2-7,TRBV20-1,TRBD2,few,TGCAGTGTTGCCTCCGGGACTAGCGCCTACGAGCAGTACTTC,CSVASGTSAYEQYF
TRBJ1-1,TRBV6-5,TRBD1,few,TGTGCCAGCAGTTACCCGGGACAGAGAAACACTGAAGCTTTCTTT,CASSYPGQRNTEAFF
TRBJ2-3,TRBV7-6,NA,NA,TGTGCCAGCAGCGCCCGAGGGCCCACAGATACGCAGTATTTT,CASSARGPTDTQYF
TRBJ2-5,TRBV29-1,NA,few,TGCAGCGTTGAACCTTGGACGGGAGAAGAGACCCAGTACTTC,CSVEPWTGEETQYF
TRBJ2-7,TRBV20-1,TRBD2,NA,TGCAGTGCTAGAGATCAGTGGGTAGCGGGCTCCTACGAGCAGTACTTC,CSARDQWVAGSYEQYF
TRBJ2-7,TRBV5-1,NA,NA,TGCGCCAGCAGCTTGGGGGAGACAGCCGTCCTCTACGAGCAGTACTTC,CASSLGETAVLYEQYF
TRBJ2-1,TRBV4-1,TRBD2,NA,TGCGCCAGCAGCCAACCCAGACTAGCGCCATCGCAGTTCTTC,CASSQPRLAPSQFF
TRBJ2-3,TRBV12-3/TRBV12-4,NA,NA,TGTGCCAGCAGTTTAGACTATTTAGAAGATACGCAGTATTTT,CASSLDYLEDTQYF
TRBJ2-2,TRBV15,NA,NA,TGTGCCACCAGCAGAGAGAGGGTCGATGCGAACACCGGGGAGCTGTTTTTT,CATSRERVDANTGELFF
TRBJ1-1,TRBV27,TRBD1,few,TGTGCCAGCAGTCCCCGGGGGAGGGGGCGGAAGGACACTGAAGCTTTCTTT,CASSPRGRGRKDTEAFF
TRBJ1-3,TRBV5-1,TRBD1,few,TGCGCCAGCAGCCAAGGGACAGTTCTCTCTGGAAACACCATATATTTT,CASSQGTVLSGNTIYF
TRBJ2-7,TRBV7-6,NA,once,TGTGCCAGCAGCTTAGAAATGAGCTCCTACGAGCAGTACTTC,CASSLEMSSYEQYF
TRBJ1-2,TRBV16,NA,many,TGTGCCAGCAGCCAATTATCCCCTTGGAGTTCTAACTATGGCTACACCTTC,CASSQLSPWSSNYGYTF
TRBJ2-2,TRBV7-2,TRBD2,NA,TGTGCCAGCCCCCCCCCTAGCGGGAAGGGCGGGGAGCTGTTTTTT,CASPPPSGKGGELFF
TRBJ2-4,TRBV10-3,NA,NA,TGTGCCATCAGCAAGACGGGGGACTCCCGGTACTTC,CAISKTGDSRYF
TRBJ1-1,TRBV20-1,NA,NA,TGCAGTGCTAAAGCCGGTGGGGCGATGAACACTGAAGCTTTCTTT,CSAKAGGAMNTEAFF
TRBJ2-5,TRBV12-3/TRBV12-4,TRBD2,many,TGTGCCAGCAGCCTTAGAGCGGGACTGGAGACCCAGTACTTC,CASSLRAGLETQYF
TRBJ1-2,TRBV9,NA,few,TGTGCCAGCAGCGCAGGGGAAGCTTCCTATGGCTACACCTTC,CASSAGEASYGYTF
TRBJ2-7,TRBV9,TRBD2,NA,TGTGCCAGCAGCGTAGGTAGCGGGAGTATTTCGGGGTACTACGAGCAGTACTTC,CASSVGSGSISGYYEQYF
TRBJ1-3,TRBV7-9,NA,few,TGTGCCAGCAGCTTATCCGGCAAGGGAAACACCATATATTTT,CASSLSGKGNTIYF
TRBJ2-3,TRBV2,NA,NA,TGTGCCAGCAGTGACCGGGTGTCCACAGATACGCAGTATTTT,CASSDRVSTDTQYF
TRBJ1-1,TRBV12-3/TRBV12-4,TRBD1,NA,TGTGCCAGCAGTTTAGTGGGACAGGGCTTTAGAGAGGCTTTCTTT,CASSLVGQGFREAFF
TRBJ2-2,TRBV5-1,TRBD2,few,TGCGCCAGCAGCCCGGGGGGGGGCAACACCGGGGAGCTGTTTTTT,CASSPGGGNTGELFF
TRBJ2-2,TRBV5-1,NA,NA,TGCGCCAGCAGCCTACAGGGCTCCGGGAACACCGGGGAGCTGTTTTTT,CASSLQGSGNTGELFF